These 20 T cell receptor beta chains were sequenced from one sample in a study of shared clonotypes between healthy human individuals. Measured with immunoSEQ multiplex PCR; TCRdb has only the in-frame clones, and not every one. The repertoire holds roughly 2.2 million clones, with around 90% as singletons. Sequencing was done on a sample of naive CD4+ T cells from PBMCs. Subset meaning: CD45RA+ positively selected. Receptors originate from a man aged 18 to 29 in good health. Some clones in this sample may be carry-over from other donors' samples.

The chain employs TRBV10-2 and TRBJ2-5; D gene uncertain. The germline V and J ends were trimmed by 10 bases and 9 bases, with 12 bases remaining between them. The CDR3 covers 10 residues. Germline V gives CDR1 WSHSY, CDR2 SAAADI. CDR3 amino acids: CATGRDAQYF. CDR3 bases: TGCGCCACCGGGCGAGATGCCCAGTACTTC.

The V call is TRBV30, the J call TRBJ2-1, with TRBD1 as a possible D gene (6 bases). V was cut by 6 bases and J by 6 bases, with 15 bases left in between. This CDR3 is 13 amino acids long. The germline gives CDR1 GTSNPN, CDR2 SVGIG (reference sequence). CDR3 residues: CACLKGTINEQFF. DNA for the CDR3: TGTGCCTGCCTTAAAGGGACAATCAATGAGCAGTTCTTC.

V gene TRBV28 combines with J gene TRBJ1-1, with D possibly being TRBD1 (6 bases). This CDR3 contains 15 residues. CDR1 and CDR2 (germline): MDHEN, SYDVKM. V was clipped by 5 bases and J by 4 bases, with 17 bases between them. The CDR3 here is CASSQGSLGATEAFF. CDR3 coding DNA: TGTGCCAGCAGTCAAGGGAGTTTGGGGGCCACTGAAGCTTTCTTT.

The genes are TRBV11-2 and TRBJ1-1; D ambiguous. V lost 5 bases and J 4 bases, leaving 17 bases between the germline ends. The CDR3 has 15 residues. CDR1 and CDR2 from the germline V gene are SGHAT and FQNNGV. For the CDR3, the DNA is TGTGCCAGCAGCGGCCTACGTTTTATGGGCACTGAAGCTTTCTTT. As protein: CASSGLRFMGTEAFF. Based on the CDR3 plus reference TRBV11-2 and TRBJ1-1, the full variable domain is EAGVAQSPRYKIIEKRQSVAFWCNPISGHATLYWYQQILGQGPKLLIQFQNNGVVDDSQLPKDRFSAERLKGVDSTLKIQPAKLEDSAVYLCASSGLRFMGTEAFFGQGTRLTVV.

The J gene is TRBJ2-3, the V gene TRBV5-1, with D unresolved. CDR1 is SGHRS and CDR2 is YFSETQ in the germline V gene. The CDR3 runs to 15 residues. Trimming pared 5 bases from V and 2 bases from J, leaving 15 bases between. The chain's CDR3 is CASRSGAAVTDTQYF. The DNA for the CDR3 is TGCGCCAGCAGATCAGGCGCGGCAGTCACAGATACGCAGTATTTT.

The CDR3 reads CASSLGDGQGPYEQYF. The CDR3 DNA reads as TGTGCCAGCAGTTTGGGGGATGGACAGGGACCCTACGAGCAGTACTTC. J is TRBJ2-7 and V is TRBV28, with 8 bases identical to TRBD1. The germline CDR1 and CDR2 sequences are MDHEN and SYDVKM. This CDR3 is built from 16 residues. V was pared by 3 bases and J by 2 bases, with 9 bases of the junction left unmatched.

The chain carries TRBV18 and TRBJ1-1; tentative D call: TRBD1 (5 bases). Germline CDR1 KGHSH, CDR2 LQKENI. The V and J ends lost 1 base and 3 bases respectively, with 9 bases between them. The CDR3 sequence is 14 residues long. CDR3 bases: TGTGCCAGCTCACCACTACGGGGGGACACTGAAGCTTTCTTT. Residues: CASSPLRGDTEAFF. Full variable domain (outside the CDR3, taken from reference TRBV18 and TRBJ1-1): NAGVMQNPRHLVRRRGQEARLRCSPMKGHSHVYWYRQLPEEGLKFMVYLQKENIIDESGMPKERFSAEFPKEGPSILRIQQVVRGDSAAYFCASSPLRGDTEAFFGQGTRLTVV.

This sequence joins TRBV6-6 and TRBJ2-6, with 8 bases matching TRBD1. The trim removed 10 bases at V and 2 bases at J, leaving 7 bases unmatched. The germline V gene encodes CDR1 MNHNY and CDR2 SVGAGI (reference sequence). This CDR3 has 15 amino acids. Here the CDR3 DNA reads TGTGCCACCGTGGACAGGGTGGCTGGGGCCAACGTCCTGACTTTC. It specifies CATVDRVAGANVLTF.

This rearrangement joins TRBV6-1 to TRBJ2-7, with TRBD1 identical over 7 bases. After removal of 6 bases from V and 4 bases from J, the junction contained 9 bases not matched to a gene. The CDR3 has 14 amino acids. In germline, CDR1 is MNHNS, CDR2 SASEGT. CDR3 sequence (DNA): TGTGCCAGCAGGACGAACAGGGGCGGGTACGAGCAGTACTTC. Translated: CASRTNRGGYEQYF.

This clone was counted a single time. This chain uses TRBV19 with TRBJ2-4; no reliable D call. This CDR3 has 12 residues. Germline lookup yields CDR1 LNHDA and CDR2 SQIVND (reference sequence). Trimming shortened V by 1 base and J by 5 bases, and 3 bases separated the two germline ends. The DNA of the CDR3 is TGTGCCAGTAGTATAGTACAAAACATTCAGTACTTC. It codes for CASSIVQNIQYF.

The sample holds one count of this clone. The J gene is TRBJ2-7, the V gene TRBV6-1; TRBD2 matches 8 bases. With 7 bases clipped from V and 4 bases from J, the junction kept 9 bases outside the gene matches. The CDR3 length is 14 residues. Per the germline V gene, CDR1 is MNHNS and CDR2 is SASEGT. CDR3 DNA sequence: TGTGCCAGCACCCGGGAGCGGGGGCGGTACGAGCAGTACTTC. Its protein is CASTRERGRYEQYF.

This rearrangement joins TRBV9 to TRBJ2-1, with 12 bases aligning to TRBD2. The CDR3 is 16 amino acids. The germline V gene has CDR1 SGDLS and CDR2 YYNGEE. Trimming removed 4 bases from V and 10 bases from J; junction bases left unmatched: 12. The CDR3 coding sequence is TGTGCCAGCAGCCCTCCGAGACTAGCGGGAGTTCGGGAGCAGTTCTTC. It specifies CASSPPRLAGVREQFF.

The chain links TRBV2 to TRBJ2-7, with D perhaps TRBD1 (6 bases). Germline V CDR1 and CDR2: SNHLY, FYNNEI. The CDR3 covers 12 residues. The V gene lost 7 bases and the J gene lost 0 bases, with 7 bases spanning the gap. This CDR3 reads CASTTGSYEQYF. The DNA of the CDR3 is TGTGCCAGCACGACAGGCTCCTACGAGCAGTACTTC.

The chain links TRBV7-2 to TRBJ2-7; 8 nucleotides agree with TRBD1. Looked up from germline, CDR1 is SGHTA and CDR2 is FQGNSA. The V and J ends lost 6 bases and 3 bases, in that order; junction bases with no gene match: 7. The CDR3 has 14 amino acids. The CDR3 nucleotides are TGTGCCAGCAGGGGATCAGGACAGGGCTACGAGCAGTACTTC. Its protein product is CASRGSGQGYEQYF.

The chain employs TRBV7-8 and TRBJ1-5; TRBD1 agrees at 7 bases. The CDR3 runs 12 residues. From germline, CDR1 is SGHVS and CDR2 FQNEAQ. The ends lost 6 bases at V and 9 bases at J; junction bases unmatched: 5. CDR3 loop: CASSTQGGPQHF. The CDR3, as DNA: TGTGCCAGCAGTACTCAGGGGGGGCCCCAGCATTTT.

This chain links TRBV5-5 with TRBJ2-7, with no clear D. Germline V gene data show CDR1 as SGHKS and CDR2 as YYEKEE (reference sequence). Trimming took off 0 bases at V and 6 bases at J, with 10 bases between the two ends. There are 13 residues in the CDR3. The CDR3 region is CASSLVPRREQYF. CDR3 coding DNA: TGTGCCAGCAGCTTGGTGCCCCGGCGCGAGCAGTACTTC. Looking up the rest from reference TRBV5-5 and TRBJ2-7 gives the full variable domain: DAGVTQSPTHLIKTRGQQVTLRCSPISGHKSVSWYQQVLGQGPQFIFQYYEKEERGRGNFPDRFSARQFPNYSSELNVNALLLGDSALYLCASSLVPRREQYFGPGTRLTVT.

In its sample, this clone was seen a few times. The rearrangement links TRBV4-2 to TRBJ1-1, with TRBD1 matching 11 bases. CDR3 length: 16 residues. V lost 5 bases and J lost 4; bases outside the gene matches: 9. In germline, CDR1 is LGHNA, CDR2 YNFKEQ. DNA for the CDR3: TGTGCCAGCAGCAGCCGGGACAGGGGGAAGTTCACTGAAGCTTTCTTT. Amino acid sequence: CASSSRDRGKFTEAFF.

The V call is TRBV9, the J call TRBJ2-1; 12 positions agree with TRBD1. V gave up 1 base and J gave up 15 bases; unmatched junction bases: 11. The CDR3 extends over 15 amino acids. Looked up from germline, CDR1 is SGDLS and CDR2 is YYNGEE. The CDR3 region is CASSVTGTGGEKLFF. The CDR3 DNA follows: TGTGCCAGCAGCGTAACCGGGACAGGGGGCGAGAAGCTGTTCTTC. The entire variable domain, with the rest obtained from reference TRBV9 and TRBJ2-1, is as follows: DSGVTQTPKHLITATGQRVTLRCSPRSGDLSVYWYQQSLDQGLQFLIQYYNGEERAKGNILERFSAQQFPDLHSELNLSSLELGDSALYFCASSVTGTGGEKLFFGPGTRLTVL.

This sequence joins TRBV18 and TRBJ1-3, with TRBD1 as a possible D gene (5 bases). The CDR3 is 17 residues long. Trimming left V 3 bases short and J 0 bases short, with 15 bases between. From germline, CDR1 is KGHSH and CDR2 LQKENI. The CDR3 nucleotides are TGTGCCAGCTCACCGCTGGGGCCAGAGAGCTCTGGAAACACCATATATTTT. It encodes CASSPLGPESSGNTIYF.

This sequence joins TRBV10-2 and TRBJ2-5, with a tentative D call TRBD2 (6 bases). CDR3 length: 15 residues. V was pared by 3 bases and J by 5 bases, with 16 bases between. Germline loops: CDR1 WSHSY, CDR2 SAAADI. CDR3 loop: CASSERDSRGETQYF. CDR3 in DNA: TGCGCCAGCAGTGAACGAGACTCCCGGGGGGAGACCCAGTACTTC.